The 3 T cell receptor beta chains reported below all come from one sample, sequenced in a study of CXCR3-negative and CXCR3-positive naive CD8 T cells. The study, taken as a whole, reports: For CXCR3-positive naive cells, TRB CDR3s were more hydrophobic than those of CXCR3-negative naive cells.

The TRB libraries of cDNA were built by UMI-labeled 5' RACE. TCRdb reprocessed the 5' RACE reads; each CDR3 protein has one entry and no DNA is given. Recorded here are 150,000 or so distinct CDR3 sequences; the top ten clones represent less than 0.55%. These receptors have no identified antigens. The sample taken for sequencing was naive CXCR3+ CD8+ T cells from blood. Subset indicated: CD45RO-CCR7+CD27+CD95- naive CD8+ T cells expressing CXCR3 (TNR3+). These receptors originate from a human donor in good health. Some clones in this sample may be carry-over from other donors' samples.

This rearrangement joins TRBV20-1 to TRBJ1-1; as DNA is missing, the TRBD1 call by TCRdb cannot be tested. Germline V gives CDR1 DFQATT, CDR2 SNEGSKA (reference sequence). The CDR3 has 15 residues. The CDR3 spells CSARLPDTGDTEAFF.

The chain has TRBV29-1 and TRBJ2-3; TCRdb indicates TRBD1, and absent DNA this call remains unverified. Germline values: CDR1 SQVTM, CDR2 ANQGSEA. The CDR3 is made up of 17 amino acids. The CDR3 protein is CSVAGTLTHPSTDTQYF.

The chain links TRBV24-1 to TRBJ2-1; TCRdb outputs TRBD1, but without DNA this stays unchecked. The CDR3 is made up of 15 amino acids. Germline CDR1 KGHDR, CDR2 SFDVKD. This chain's CDR3 is CATSDFGTPYNEQFF.